These T cell receptor beta chains were read from a single sample in a study of cytomegalovirus exposure and HLA in healthy donors. The assay was immunoSEQ multiplex PCR, and TCRdb's table has in-frame clones only and misses some. The sample contains about 190,000 clones, 75% to 80% of which appear only once. The sequenced material came from PBMCs. The source is a woman in her twenties or thirties in good health and CMV-seropositive. CDR3s include the opening cysteine and the closing phenylalanine or tryptophan. A D gene is named only where the DNA matches it firmly. Not every row has a clone size; where given, it reads once, few, many or a size class.

v_gene	j_gene	d_gene	abundance	CDR3aa	CDR3nt
TRBV6-1	TRBJ1-1	TRBD1	NA	CASGPDRGWAFF	TGTGCCAGCGGGCCGGACAGGGGTTGGGCTTTCTTT
TRBV28	TRBJ1-1	TRBD1	NA	CASKGTGRTRGPGAFF	TGTGCCAGCAAAGGGACAGGGCGAACCCGGGGCCCGGGAGCTTTCTTT
TRBV2	TRBJ1-4	NA	NA	CASSVRVGTAKLFF	TGTGCCAGCAGTGTCCGGGTGGGTACCGCAAAACTGTTTTTT
TRBV5-1	TRBJ2-7	NA	once	CASSSRPGEQYF	TGCGCCAGCAGCTCCCGCCCAGGGGAGCAGTACTTC
TRBV4-3	TRBJ1-4	NA	NA	CASSPSRGGLFF	TGCGCCAGCAGCCCAAGCCGAGGGGGACTGTTTTTT
TRBV10-3	TRBJ2-5	NA	NA	CAIRLADQETQYF	TGTGCCATCAGACTAGCAGACCAAGAGACCCAGTACTTC
TRBV7-7	TRBJ1-3	NA	NA	CASSLRGGTSGNTIYF	TGTGCTAGCAGCCTGCGGGGGGGAACTTCTGGAAACACCATATATTTT
TRBV5-6	TRBJ1-2	NA	NA	CASSPQNRDYGYTF	TGTGCCAGCAGTCCCCAGAACAGGGACTATGGCTACACCTTC
TRBV5-1	TRBJ2-2	TRBD1	NA	CASRGDRGTGELFF	TGCGCCAGCAGAGGGGACAGGGGCACCGGGGAGCTGTTTTTT
TRBV6-6	TRBJ1-4	NA	few	CASSYNLEEKLFF	TGTGCCAGCAGTTACAATCTAGAGGAAAAACTGTTTTTT
TRBV5-1	TRBJ2-7	TRBD2	few	CASSRLGGGTSAYEQYF	TGCGCCAGCAGCCGGCTTGGGGGAGGGACTAGTGCTTACGAGCAGTACTTC
TRBV2	TRBJ1-3	NA	NA	CASPEGSGAGNTIYF	TGTGCCAGCCCCGAAGGCAGCGGGGCTGGAAACACCATATATTTT
TRBV7-9	TRBJ2-2	TRBD1	NA	CASDRARTGAGGELFF	TGTGCCAGCGACCGAGCCCGGACAGGGGCAGGCGGGGAGCTGTTTTTT
TRBV15	TRBJ1-2	TRBD1	NA	CATQGVRGREIFYGYTF	TGTGCCACCCAGGGGGTCAGGGGGCGTGAAATCTTCTATGGCTACACCTTC
TRBV6-5	TRBJ2-3	NA	NA	CASSYNRVGADTQYF	TGTGCCAGCAGTTACAACAGGGTTGGGGCAGATACGCAGTATTTT
TRBV29-1	TRBJ2-1	NA	NA	CSVDTTGRGQFF	TGCAGCGTTGACACCACAGGGCGAGGGCAGTTCTTC
TRBV10-2	TRBJ2-7	NA	NA	CASSAERWYEQYF	TGCGCCAGCAGTGCGGAGCGGTGGTACGAGCAGTACTTC
TRBV11-2	TRBJ2-7	TRBD1	once	CASSLLATGGRYEQYF	TGTGCCAGCAGCCTTCTGGCGACAGGGGGCAGGTACGAGCAGTACTTC
TRBV6-4	TRBJ2-2	NA	NA	CASSDGATGELFF	TGTGCCAGCAGTGACGGAGCCACCGGGGAGCTGTTTTTT
TRBV5-1	TRBJ1-1	TRBD1	once	CASSWGDRGLSNTEAFF	TGCGCCAGCAGCTGGGGGGACAGGGGCTTATCGAACACTGAAGCTTTCTTT
TRBV29-1	TRBJ1-1	TRBD1	once	CSGDRGRTEAFF	TGCAGCGGGGACAGGGGAAGGACTGAAGCTTTCTTT
TRBV10-2	TRBJ2-7	NA	NA	CASSESGVVYEQYF	TGCGCCAGCAGTGAGTCCGGGGTGGTCTACGAGCAGTACTTC
TRBV6-1	TRBJ1-2	NA	NA	CASSMGGEGGYGYTF	TGTGCCAGCAGTATGGGGGGGGAAGGGGGCTATGGCTACACCTTC
TRBV5-4	TRBJ1-1	NA	NA	CASSLVTGTEAFF	TGTGCCAGCAGCTTGGTGACGGGGACTGAAGCTTTCTTT
TRBV7-7	TRBJ2-7	TRBD2	NA	CASSLQGGPTSGSLYEQYF	TGTGCTAGCAGCTTACAGGGGGGGCCGACTAGCGGGAGTCTCTACGAGCAGTACTTC
TRBV28	TRBJ2-7	TRBD1	NA	CASSLPGQMYEQYF	TGTGCCAGCAGTTTACCGGGACAGATGTACGAGCAGTACTTC
TRBV6-5	TRBJ2-7	TRBD2	few	CASSYRTSGQYEQYF	TGTGCCAGCAGTTACCGAACTAGCGGACAATACGAGCAGTACTTC
TRBV5-6	TRBJ2-5	TRBD1	few	CASSHEGTGDEAGAIVQYF	TGTGCCAGCAGCCACGAAGGGACAGGGGATGAAGCGGGAGCGATTGTGCAGTACTTC
TRBV4-1	TRBJ2-3	TRBD1	once	CASSQGFDRVTDTQYF	TGCGCCAGCAGCCAAGGGTTCGACAGGGTGACAGATACGCAGTATTTT
TRBV5-4	TRBJ2-1	NA	NA	CASSIRDHNEQFF	TGTGCCAGCAGCATCCGGGATCACAATGAGCAGTTCTTC
TRBV14	TRBJ2-6	TRBD1	NA	CASSRRRQGASGANVLTF	TGTGCCAGCAGCCGTCGGCGGCAGGGGGCATCTGGGGCCAACGTCCTGACTTTC
TRBV5-6	TRBJ2-3	TRBD2	NA	CASSPVPGLAGLLTDTQYF	TGTGCCAGCAGCCCGGTCCCGGGACTAGCGGGGCTACTCACAGATACGCAGTATTTT
TRBV5-8	TRBJ1-1	NA	NA	CASSLDWGRYSEAFF	TGTGCCAGCAGCTTGGATTGGGGGCGGTATTCTGAAGCTTTCTTT
TRBV6-6	TRBJ1-4	NA	NA	CASNILQAGGAKLFF	TGTGCCAGCAACATTCTCCAGGCGGGAGGGGCAAAACTGTTTTTT
TRBV4-1	TRBJ1-2	TRBD1	NA	CASSQAGQGLGGYTF	TGCGCCAGCAGCCAAGCGGGACAGGGGTTGGGTGGCTACACCTTC
TRBV6-4	TRBJ1-1	TRBD1	NA	CASSDSTQGDTEAFF	TGTGCCAGCAGTGACTCGACTCAGGGGGACACTGAAGCTTTCTTT
TRBV15	TRBJ2-2	NA	NA	CATSRNPSGGELFF	TGTGCCACCAGCAGAAACCCAAGCGGCGGGGAGCTGTTTTTT
TRBV21-1	TRBJ2-7	NA	NA	CASNGLSYEQYF	TGTGCCAGCAATGGACTATCTTACGAGCAGTACTTC
TRBV18	TRBJ2-7	NA	NA	CASSETGSYEQYF	TGTGCCAGCTCAGAGACAGGTTCCTACGAGCAGTACTTC
TRBV6-1	TRBJ2-7	TRBD1	NA	CASSEVRTGAGEQYF	TGTGCCAGCAGTGAAGTCCGGACAGGGGCGGGCGAGCAGTACTTC
TRBV5-4	TRBJ1-1	NA	NA	CASSLEGGNTEAFF	TGTGCCAGCAGCTTGGAAGGGGGGAACACTGAAGCTTTCTTT
TRBV6-6	TRBJ2-2	NA	NA	CASSYSIVQRAGELFF	TGTGCCAGCAGTTACTCGATTGTCCAGAGGGCCGGGGAGCTGTTTTTT
TRBV9	TRBJ2-3	NA	NA	CASSVAAGTQYF	TGTGCCAGCAGCGTAGCGGCAGGAACGCAGTATTTT
TRBV6-1	TRBJ1-3	NA	once	CASSVSAGSPSDTIYF	TGTGCCAGCAGTGTCTCCGCCGGGAGCCCCTCTGACACCATATATTTT